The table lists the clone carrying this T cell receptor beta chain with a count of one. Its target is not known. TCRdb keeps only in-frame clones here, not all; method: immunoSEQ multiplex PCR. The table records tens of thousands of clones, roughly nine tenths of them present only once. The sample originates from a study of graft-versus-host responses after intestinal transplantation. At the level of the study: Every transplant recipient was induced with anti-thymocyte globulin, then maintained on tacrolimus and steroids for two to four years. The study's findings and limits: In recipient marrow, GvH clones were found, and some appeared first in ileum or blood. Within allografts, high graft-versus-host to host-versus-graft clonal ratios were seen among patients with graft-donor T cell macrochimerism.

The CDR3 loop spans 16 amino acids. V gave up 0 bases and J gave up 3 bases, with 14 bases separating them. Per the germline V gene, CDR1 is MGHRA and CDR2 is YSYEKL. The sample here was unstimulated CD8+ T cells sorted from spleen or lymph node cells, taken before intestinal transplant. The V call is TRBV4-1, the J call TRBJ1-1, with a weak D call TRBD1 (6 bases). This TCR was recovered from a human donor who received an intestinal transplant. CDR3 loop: CASSQEGFTGYTEAFF. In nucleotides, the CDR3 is TGCGCCAGCAGCCAAGAAGGGTTCACAGGGTACACTGAAGCTTTCTTT.